The clone carrying this T cell receptor beta chain was seen only once. The antigen is undetermined. CDR1 and CDR2 (germline): SGHDN, FVKESK. The CDR3 consists of 14 residues. V shed 0 bases and J shed 4 bases, with 9 bases lying between them. The source of the sample is a study of CD8 T cells in ankylosing spondylitis. Whole-study findings and limits: Roughly 8 highly homologous variants made up a TCR beta motif, and this motif appeared characteristic of ankylosing spondylitis blood. Disease-linked clones bore a CD8+ phenotype, appearing relatively rarely in peripheral blood. Clones linked to disease were reported to show significant enrichment in matched ankylosing spondylitis synovial fluid.

Using quantitative 5'-RACE with molecular barcodes, the authors made TCR beta libraries. TCRdb re-analysed the 5' RACE reads in MiXCR, keeping a single row per CDR3 protein. The sample yields 150,000 to 200,000 distinct CDR3 sequences, about 32% seen once. This sequence originates from a male donor with ankylosing spondylitis. The chain has TRBV14 and TRBJ1-2; D is perhaps TRBD1 (6 bases). The sequenced sample was synovial fluid, either unsorted or a sorted T cell fraction (not recorded which). The CDR3 DNA follows: TGTGCCAGCAGCCAAGACGGACAGATCTATGGCTACACCTTC. It codes for CASSQDGQIYGYTF.